Listed below are T cell receptor beta chains from one sample, sequenced in a study of radiotherapy plus CTLA-4 blockade in lung cancer. Sequencing used immunoSEQ multiplex PCR; TCRdb keeps in-frame clones, though not all of them. The sample gives approximately 19,000 clones, roughly 86% of which show up once; 23% is in the top ten. The source material was peripheral blood, sampled from a patient treated with radiotherapy plus ipilimumab. These receptors were collected from a human donor with non-small cell lung cancer whose response to radiotherapy plus ipilimumab could not be evaluated. The CDR3 runs from the conserved cysteine through the conserved F or W. A D gene is named only where the DNA matches it firmly. Clone size appears in some rows only: once, few, many, or a class for an expanded clone.

D: NA
size: NA
V: TRBV6-4
J: TRBJ2-2
CDR3: CASSALRNTGELFF
DNA: TGTGCCAGCAGTGCACTACGGAACACCGGGGAGCTGTTTTTT

D: NA
size: NA
V: TRBV4-2
J: TRBJ1-2
CDR3: CASSQNPQARGYTF
DNA: TGTGCCAGCAGCCAAAACCCCCAGGCCCGTGGCTACACCTTC

D: TRBD2
size: NA
V: TRBV11-3
J: TRBJ2-7
CDR3: CASSSPTSATAYEQYF
DNA: TGTGCCAGCAGCTCCCCGACTAGCGCAACTGCCTACGAGCAGTACTTC

D: TRBD2
size: NA
V: TRBV7-2
J: TRBJ2-7
CDR3: CASSPAGGAGIYEQYF
DNA: TGTGCCAGCAGCCCCGCAGGTGGAGCGGGGATCTACGAGCAGTACTTC

D: TRBD1
size: NA
V: TRBV7-8
J: TRBJ2-1
CDR3: CASSPKRGQYNEQFF
DNA: TGTGCCAGCAGCCCGAAGAGGGGACAGTACAATGAGCAGTTCTTC

D: TRBD2
size: NA
V: TRBV9
J: TRBJ2-1
CDR3: CASTQEATSGRYNEQFF
DNA: TGTGCCAGCACCCAAGAGGCCACTAGCGGGAGGTACAATGAGCAGTTCTTC

D: TRBD1
size: few
V: TRBV2
J: TRBJ2-7
CDR3: CASSEDRAYEQYF
DNA: TGTGCCAGCAGTGAGGACAGGGCCTACGAGCAGTACTTC

D: NA
size: NA
V: TRBV7-8
J: TRBJ2-7
CDR3: CASSLYVGDYEQYF
DNA: TGTGCCAGCAGCTTATATGTGGGAGACTACGAGCAGTACTTC

D: NA
size: NA
V: TRBV5-4
J: TRBJ2-6
CDR3: CASSLLGRSSGANVLTF
DNA: TGTGCCAGCAGCTTGCTGGGGCGTAGCTCTGGGGCCAACGTCCTGACTTTC

D: TRBD2
size: NA
V: TRBV7-3
J: TRBJ2-1
CDR3: CASSSPGRGEQFF
DNA: TGTGCCAGCAGCTCCCCAGGGAGGGGTGAGCAGTTCTTC

D: TRBD1
size: NA
V: TRBV19
J: TRBJ2-1
CDR3: CASTGRGQGANEQFF
DNA: TGTGCCAGTACTGGGAGGGGACAGGGGGCGAATGAGCAGTTCTTC

D: NA
size: NA
V: TRBV28
J: TRBJ2-5
CDR3: CASSRSGIETQYF
DNA: TGTGCCAGCAGTCGATCAGGGATAGAGACCCAGTACTTC

D: TRBD1
size: NA
V: TRBV7-9
J: TRBJ2-1
CDR3: CASSRDRVREQFF
DNA: TGTGCCAGCAGCCGGGACAGGGTGAGGGAGCAGTTCTTC

D: NA
size: NA
V: TRBV5-6
J: TRBJ2-7
CDR3: CASSLVGGSYEQYF
DNA: TGTGCCAGCAGCTTGGTAGGGGGCTCCTACGAGCAGTACTTC

D: TRBD2
size: NA
V: TRBV6-6
J: TRBJ2-1
CDR3: CASSPLAGGYNEQFF
DNA: TGTGCCAGCAGTCCCCTTGCGGGGGGGTACAATGAGCAGTTCTTC

D: NA
size: once
V: TRBV7-7
J: TRBJ2-2
CDR3: CASSLEGGTGELFF
DNA: TGTGCTAGCAGCTTGGAGGGCGGCACCGGGGAGCTGTTTTTT

D: TRBD1
size: once
V: TRBV28
J: TRBJ1-5
CDR3: CASRLQGIHQPQHF
DNA: TGTGCCAGCAGGTTACAGGGGATCCATCAGCCCCAGCATTTT

D: TRBD1
size: NA
V: TRBV7-2
J: TRBJ2-5
CDR3: CASTRTGGWEETQYF
DNA: TGTGCCAGCACCCGAACAGGGGGCTGGGAAGAGACCCAGTACTTC

D: NA
size: few
V: TRBV5-8
J: TRBJ1-1
CDR3: CASSLVGGSRTEAFF
DNA: TGTGCCAGCAGCTTGGTTGGGGGGTCGAGGACTGAAGCTTTCTTT